The 30 T cell receptor beta chains listed next were all sequenced from one sample in a study of immune evolution from preneoplasia to lung adenocarcinoma. Clones were sequenced by immunoSEQ multiplex PCR, and TCRdb holds only the in-frame ones, with some missing. The repertoire holds 5,000 or so clones, with about 80% as singletons. Sequenced input: FFPE lung adenocarcinoma in situ tissue. The receptors shown here come from a person aged 60-80 years with lung adenocarcinoma.

This sequence joins TRBV7-8 and TRBJ2-5, with D perhaps matching TRBD2 (5 bases). V was pared by 1 base and J by 2 bases, with 8 bases between. The CDR3 is made up of 14 amino acids. In germline, CDR1 is SGHVS, CDR2 FQNEAQ. DNA of the CDR3: TGTGCCAGCAGCTTAGGCCGCGGGCAAGAGACCCAGTACTTC. Its protein product is CASSLGRGQETQYF. The whole variable domain, filled in from reference TRBV7-8 and TRBJ2-5, reads GAGVSQSPRYKVAKRGQDVALRCDPISGHVSLFWYQQALGQGPEFLTYFQNEAQLDKSGLPSDRFFAERPEGSVSTLKIQRTQQEDSAVYLCASSLGRGQETQYFGPGTRLLVL.

The sample holds a few counts of this clone. The CDR3 nucleotides read TGTGCCAGCAGCGTATATGGCGGGCAAGAGACCCAGTACTTC. The encoded protein is CASSVYGGQETQYF. The chain uses TRBV9 and TRBJ2-5; D might be TRBD2 (5 bases). From germline, CDR1 is SGDLS and CDR2 YYNGEE. The CDR3 is made up of 14 amino acids. V dropped 1 base and J dropped 2 bases, with 9 bases sitting between them. Together with reference TRBV9 and TRBJ2-5, the CDR3 gives the full variable domain: DSGVTQTPKHLITATGQRVTLRCSPRSGDLSVYWYQQSLDQGLQFLIQYYNGEERAKGNILERFSAQQFPDLHSELNLSSLELGDSALYFCASSVYGGQETQYFGPGTRLLVL.

CDR3 DNA: TGTGCCAGCAGCTTAAGCAGCGGAGGAGGAACAGATACGCAGTATTTT. Translation gives CASSLSSGGGTDTQYF. The chain combines TRBV7-8 with TRBJ2-3; D might be TRBD2 (5 bases). Germline CDR1 SGHVS, CDR2 FQNEAQ. The CDR3 extends over 16 amino acids. Trimming left V 2 bases short and J 3 bases short, with 15 bases between.

The gene calls are TRBV28 and TRBJ1-2; D is perhaps TRBD1 (5 bases). The V gene's germline CDR1 is MDHEN and CDR2 SYDVKM. The length of the CDR3 is 15 residues. Trimming left V 5 bases short and J 0 bases short, with 13 bases between. Here the CDR3 reads CASSPRGGANYGYTF. The CDR3 DNA follows: TGTGCCAGCAGTCCCCGGGGGGGAGCTAACTATGGCTACACCTTC.

This chain joins TRBV28 and TRBJ2-6; D is unclear. V was clipped by 8 bases and J by 0 bases, with 11 bases between them. The CDR3 is made up of 15 amino acids. The germline CDR1 and CDR2 sequences are MDHEN and SYDVKM. The CDR3 spells CASARPVSGANVLTF. CDR3 coding DNA: TGTGCCAGCGCCAGACCGGTCTCTGGGGCCAACGTCCTGACTTTC. Drawing the rest from reference TRBV28 and TRBJ2-6, the complete variable domain is DVKVTQSSRYLVKRTGEKVFLECVQDMDHENMFWYRQDPGLGLRLIYFSYDVKMKEKGDIPEGYSVSREKKERFSLILESASTNQTSMYLCASARPVSGANVLTFGAGSRLTVL.

V is TRBV5-4 and J is TRBJ2-1, with 13 nucleotides matching TRBD2. The V and J ends lost 3 bases and 8 bases, in that order; junction bases with no gene match: 5. The CDR3 is 15 residues long. Germline V gene sequence: CDR1 SGHNT, CDR2 YYREEE (reference sequence). The CDR3 spells CASSSLAGGSHEQFF. The CDR3 DNA sequence: TGTGCCAGCAGCTCACTAGCGGGGGGGTCCCATGAGCAGTTCTTC.

Here the CDR3 reads CASSLGRGPQPQHF. The CDR3 DNA reads as TGTGCCAGCAGTTTAGGTAGGGGGCCTCAGCCCCAGCATTTT. This sequence joins TRBV28 and TRBJ1-5, with 7 bases matching TRBD1. CDR1 MDHEN and CDR2 SYDVKM come from the germline V gene. The CDR3 sequence is 14 residues long. Losses at the gene ends were 2 bases for V and 6 bases for J; bases not matched to a gene: 4.

This clone showed up just once. The rearrangement joins TRBV2 to TRBJ2-3; no clear D gene. V was trimmed by 8 bases and J by 0 bases, leaving 9 bases between them. From germline, CDR1 is SNHLY and CDR2 FYNNEI. The CDR3 sequence is 13 residues long. CDR3 nucleotides: TGTGCCAGCTCACCGATTAGCACAGATACGCAGTATTTT. It translates to CASSPISTDTQYF.

This clone appeared once. For the CDR3, the DNA is TGTGCCAGCAGTTACTCCCAGACATGGACGAGGTATGGCTACACCTTC. Its protein is CASSYSQTWTRYGYTF. The J gene is TRBJ1-2, the V gene TRBV6-5; D not resolved. The V gene lost 0 bases and the J gene lost 5 bases, with 16 bases spanning the gap. CDR1 and CDR2 from the germline V gene are MNHEY and SVGAGI. The CDR3 is 16 residues long.

This clone was counted a few times. This sequence joins TRBV5-6 and TRBJ2-3, with a weak D call TRBD1 (6 bases). The CDR3 consists of 16 residues. The germline V and J ends were trimmed by 0 bases and 3 bases, with 14 bases remaining between them. CDR1 and CDR2 from the germline V gene are SGHDT and YYEEEE. The CDR3 bases are TGTGCCAGCAGCTTGGAGGGCAGGGGCGGGACAGATACGCAGTATTTT. As protein: CASSLEGRGGTDTQYF. Full variable domain (remainder filled in from reference TRBV5-6 and TRBJ2-3): DAGVTQSPTHLIKTRGQQVTLRCSPKSGHDTVSWYQQALGQGPQFIFQYYEEEERQRGNFPDRFSGHQFPNYSSELNVNALLLGDSALYLCASSLEGRGGTDTQYFGPGTRLTVL.

This chain joins TRBV5-1 and TRBJ2-7; 8 bases map to TRBD1. The CDR3 totals 15 residues. CDR1 and CDR2 (germline): SGHRS, YFSETQ. The junction had 6 bases not matched to a gene; V was cut back by 4 bases and J by 0 bases. In DNA, the CDR3 is TGCGCCAGCAGCGTAGGGGACAGGCACTCCTACGAGCAGTACTTC. Its protein product is CASSVGDRHSYEQYF. The variable domain in full, with the rest retrieved from reference TRBV5-1 and TRBJ2-7, is KAGVTQTPRYLIKTRGQQVTLSCSPISGHRSVSWYQQTPGQGLQFLFEYFSETQRNKGNFPGRFSGRQFSNSRSEMNVSTLELGDSALYLCASSVGDRHSYEQYFGPGTRLTVT.

The rearrangement links TRBV30 to TRBJ2-7, with TRBD1 matching over 8 bases. The trim removed 3 bases at V and 6 bases at J, leaving 4 bases unmatched. The germline gives CDR1 GTSNPN, CDR2 SVGIG (reference sequence). There are 12 residues in the CDR3. The CDR3 DNA is TGTGCCTGGAGCCGACAGGGGACCGAGCAGTACTTC. Its protein product is CAWSRQGTEQYF. Filled out from reference TRBV30 and TRBJ2-7, the complete variable domain reads SQTIHQWPATLVQPVGSPLSLECTVEGTSNPNLYWYRQAAGRGLQLLFYSVGIGQISSEVPQNLSASRPQDRQFILSSKKLLLSDSGFYLCAWSRQGTEQYFGPGTRLTVT.

This clone was detected only a few times. The chain has TRBV11-2 and TRBJ2-7; TRBD2 aligns across 7 bases. CDR3 length equals 15 residues. Germline V CDR1 and CDR2: SGHAT, FQNNGV. Trimming took 4 bases from V and 0 from J; bases not matched to a gene: 6. The CDR3 DNA reads TGTGCCAGCAGCTCGTGGGGCGGGGGCTCCTACGAGCAGTACTTC. Its translation: CASSSWGGGSYEQYF.

This sequence joins TRBV28 and TRBJ1-4; no firm D call. The CDR3 consists of 11 residues. Between the trimmed V and J ends, which lost 5 bases and 4 bases, there was a span of 2 bases. CDR1 and CDR2 from the germline V gene are MDHEN and SYDVKM. The chain's CDR3 is CASSSNEKLFF. The CDR3 coding sequence is TGTGCCAGCAGTAGTAATGAAAAACTGTTTTTT.

This chain uses TRBV7-9 with TRBJ2-7; D uncertain. V shed 2 bases and J shed 4 bases, with 12 bases lying between them. CDR1 is SEHNR and CDR2 is FQNEAQ in the germline V gene (reference sequence). The CDR3 sequence is 14 residues long. The DNA for the CDR3 is TGTGCCAGCAGCTTAAGTCAGGCCCCGTACGAGCAGTACTTC. Protein product: CASSLSQAPYEQYF.

The chain employs TRBV4-2 and TRBJ2-1; D is perhaps TRBD2 (5 bases). Germline loops: CDR1 LGHNA, CDR2 YNFKEQ. CDR3 length: 12 residues. The V and J ends lost 5 bases and 7 bases respectively, with 9 bases between them. CDR3 protein: CASSYSVNEQFF. Written as DNA, the CDR3 is TGTGCCAGCAGCTATAGCGTAAATGAGCAGTTCTTC.

This clone was detected only a few times. The V and J genes are TRBV7-2 and TRBJ2-1, with TRBD1 as a possible D gene (6 bases). The CDR3 consists of 14 residues. Germline CDR1 is SGHTA and CDR2 is FQGNSA. V lost 4 bases to trimming and J lost 1 base, with 8 bases between them. DNA for the CDR3: TGTGCCAGCAGCTCACAGGGTTCCTACAATGAGCAGTTCTTC. It specifies CASSSQGSYNEQFF.

The chain carries TRBV5-1 and TRBJ2-1; possible D gene TRBD2, 5 bases. The germline V gene has CDR1 SGHRS and CDR2 YFSETQ. The CDR3 runs 16 residues. V was shortened by 4 bases and J by 6 bases, with 20 bases between the two germline ends. Here the CDR3 reads CASSPGGGWVGNEQFF. CDR3 nucleotides: TGCGCCAGCAGCCCCGGAGGTGGGTGGGTGGGCAATGAGCAGTTCTTC. Full variable domain (remainder filled in from reference TRBV5-1 and TRBJ2-1): KAGVTQTPRYLIKTRGQQVTLSCSPISGHRSVSWYQQTPGQGLQFLFEYFSETQRNKGNFPGRFSGRQFSNSRSEMNVSTLELGDSALYLCASSPGGGWVGNEQFFGPGTRLTVL.

This rearrangement joins TRBV11-3 to TRBJ2-7; 8 nucleotides line up with TRBD1. The germline V gene has CDR1 SGHNT and CDR2 YENEEA. V was pared by 2 bases and J by 3 bases, with 6 bases of the junction left unmatched. CDR3 size: 15 residues. CDR3 amino acids: CASSLYPGQDYEQYF. Written as DNA, the CDR3 is TGTGCCAGCAGCTTATATCCGGGACAGGACTACGAGCAGTACTTC.

This clone was found a few times. J is TRBJ2-3 and V is TRBV4-3; no firm D call. The germline V gene has CDR1 LGHNA and CDR2 YSLEER. The CDR3 totals 15 residues. V was shortened by 5 bases and J by 1 base, with 13 bases between the two germline ends. The DNA of the CDR3 is TGCGCCAGCAGCGCGCAAGCTTTCGGCACAGATACGCAGTATTTT. Its protein product is CASSAQAFGTDTQYF.

The count of this clone is one. This chain uses TRBV30 with TRBJ1-4; D remains ambiguous. There are 11 residues in the CDR3. V gave up 0 bases and J gave up 5 bases, with 1 base separating them. Per the germline V gene, CDR1 is GTSNPN and CDR2 is SVGIG (reference sequence). The CDR3 reads CAWSVNEKLFF. Written as DNA, the CDR3 is TGTGCCTGGAGTGTAAATGAAAAACTGTTTTTT.

The sample holds a few counts of this clone. This chain links TRBV4-3 with TRBJ1-2; the D is unclear. Germline values: CDR1 LGHNA, CDR2 YSLEER. This CDR3 comprises 15 residues. The ends were cut back, 1 base at V and 2 bases at J, with 11 bases in the middle. CDR3 protein: CASSQAAAGNYGYTF. CDR3 bases: TGCGCCAGCAGCCAAGCGGCGGCGGGGAACTATGGCTACACCTTC.

DNA of the CDR3: TGTGCCAGCGGGACCGGCGTTATGAACACTGAAGCTTTCTTT. Amino acids: CASGTGVMNTEAFF. This sequence joins TRBV2 and TRBJ1-1, with D maybe TRBD1 (5 bases). The CDR3 is 14 amino acids. The V gene lost 8 bases and the J gene lost 0 bases, with 13 bases spanning the gap. Germline CDR1 and CDR2: SNHLY and FYNNEI.

The chain has TRBV6-5 and TRBJ1-1; 7 bases map to TRBD1. With V trimmed by 6 bases and J by 1 base, 5 bases remained unmatched. CDR3 length equals 14 residues. Germline V lookup: CDR1 MNHEY, CDR2 SVGAGI. The CDR3 loop is CASSLTGANTEAFF. As DNA, the CDR3 is TGTGCCAGCAGCCTAACAGGGGCGAACACTGAAGCTTTCTTT.

This clone appeared a few times. The CDR3 DNA is TGTGCCTGGAGGGTAGGGGTTACTGAAGCTTTCTTT. This codes for CAWRVGVTEAFF. The chain uses TRBV30 and TRBJ1-1; D is perhaps TRBD1 (5 bases). In germline, CDR1 is GTSNPN, CDR2 SVGIG (reference sequence). The CDR3 consists of 12 residues. V was clipped by 3 bases and J by 5 bases, with 10 bases between them.

This chain uses TRBV28 with TRBJ1-1; no definite D call. The CDR3 has 17 amino acids. With 6 bases removed from V and 2 bases from J, the gap between germline ends came to 22 bases. The V gene's germline CDR1 is MDHEN and CDR2 SYDVKM. CDR3: CASSPTSFDLLNTEAFF. DNA of the CDR3: TGTGCCAGCAGCCCTACGAGCTTTGATCTACTTAACACTGAAGCTTTCTTT.

The genes are TRBV4-3 and TRBJ1-2; D call uncertain. Trimming took off 0 bases at V and 0 bases at J, with 8 bases between the two ends. Germline-derived CDR1 and CDR2 are LGHNA and YSLEER. The CDR3 has 15 amino acids. CDR3 residues: CASSQDVTTNYGYTF. The CDR3 coding sequence is TGCGCCAGCAGCCAAGACGTGACCACTAACTATGGCTACACCTTC.

CDR3 loop: CASSALQGTGELFF. In DNA form, the CDR3 reads TGTGCCAGCAGTGCGCTTCAGGGAACCGGGGAGCTGTTTTTT. J is TRBJ2-2 and V is TRBV6-1, with TRBD1 as a possible D gene (5 bases). The CDR3 consists of 14 residues. V dropped 4 bases and J dropped 5 bases, with 11 bases sitting between them. In germline, CDR1 is MNHNS, CDR2 SASEGT.

This chain joins TRBV5-1 and TRBJ2-7; D is perhaps TRBD2 (6 bases). Germline V CDR1 and CDR2: SGHRS, YFSETQ. The V and J ends lost 1 base and 4 bases respectively, with 12 bases between them. This CDR3 is built from 14 residues. CDR3 sequence: CASSLRGVGYEQYF. DNA of the CDR3: TGCGCCAGCAGCTTGCGCGGGGTCGGGTACGAGCAGTACTTC.

The chain carries TRBV28 and TRBJ1-2; 9 nucleotides match TRBD1. Trimming cost V 5 bases and J 8 bases; bases outside gene matches: 9. The CDR3 sequence is 14 residues long. Per the germline V gene, CDR1 is MDHEN and CDR2 is SYDVKM. As DNA, the CDR3 is TGTGCCAGCAGTCCGCCGGACAGGGGCGGGGGCTACACCTTC. It is translated as CASSPPDRGGGYTF.